This TCR beta chain is from a study of cytomegalovirus exposure and HLA in healthy donors. Findings and limits, study-wide: Presence/absence analyses assumed roughly uniform sequencing depth across donors. Accurate HLA-A and HLA-B prediction from TCR beta sequences was reported for most subjects.

The study ran its PCR with 60 Vbeta and 13 Jbeta primers. Profiling relied on immunoSEQ multiplex PCR, and the TCRdb table lists in-frame clones only, not all of them. Of 95,000 to 150,000 clones in the sample, about 80% were seen once. The CDR3 has 18 residues. Germline CDR1 reads SEHNR; CDR2 reads FQNEAQ (reference sequence). The ends lost 2 bases at V and 4 bases at J; junction bases unmatched: 10. Despite likely unrecorded immune exposures, the donors were nominally healthy at the time of sampling. As for this clone: What it recognizes is unknown.

This TCR was recovered from a woman aged 45-59 years in good health and CMV-seropositive. Sequencing was carried out using PBMCs. The genes are TRBV7-9 and TRBJ2-5, with TRBD2 identical over 13 bases. The CDR3: CASSLPGTSGGAGETQYF. DNA for the CDR3: TGTGCCAGCAGCTTACCAGGAACTAGCGGGGGGGCCGGAGAGACCCAGTACTTC.